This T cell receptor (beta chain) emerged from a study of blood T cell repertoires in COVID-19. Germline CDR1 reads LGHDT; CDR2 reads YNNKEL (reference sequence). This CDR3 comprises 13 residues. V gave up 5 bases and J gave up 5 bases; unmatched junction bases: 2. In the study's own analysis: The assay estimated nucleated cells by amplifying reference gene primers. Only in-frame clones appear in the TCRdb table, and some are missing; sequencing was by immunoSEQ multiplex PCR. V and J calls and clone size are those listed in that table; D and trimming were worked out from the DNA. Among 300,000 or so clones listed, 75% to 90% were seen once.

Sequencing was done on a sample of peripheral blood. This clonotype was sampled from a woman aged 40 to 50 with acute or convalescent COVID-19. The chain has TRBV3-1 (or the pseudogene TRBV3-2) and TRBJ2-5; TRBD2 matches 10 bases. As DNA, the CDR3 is TGTGCCAGCAGCTTTAGCGGGGGGGAGACCCAGTACTTC. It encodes CASSFSGGETQYF.